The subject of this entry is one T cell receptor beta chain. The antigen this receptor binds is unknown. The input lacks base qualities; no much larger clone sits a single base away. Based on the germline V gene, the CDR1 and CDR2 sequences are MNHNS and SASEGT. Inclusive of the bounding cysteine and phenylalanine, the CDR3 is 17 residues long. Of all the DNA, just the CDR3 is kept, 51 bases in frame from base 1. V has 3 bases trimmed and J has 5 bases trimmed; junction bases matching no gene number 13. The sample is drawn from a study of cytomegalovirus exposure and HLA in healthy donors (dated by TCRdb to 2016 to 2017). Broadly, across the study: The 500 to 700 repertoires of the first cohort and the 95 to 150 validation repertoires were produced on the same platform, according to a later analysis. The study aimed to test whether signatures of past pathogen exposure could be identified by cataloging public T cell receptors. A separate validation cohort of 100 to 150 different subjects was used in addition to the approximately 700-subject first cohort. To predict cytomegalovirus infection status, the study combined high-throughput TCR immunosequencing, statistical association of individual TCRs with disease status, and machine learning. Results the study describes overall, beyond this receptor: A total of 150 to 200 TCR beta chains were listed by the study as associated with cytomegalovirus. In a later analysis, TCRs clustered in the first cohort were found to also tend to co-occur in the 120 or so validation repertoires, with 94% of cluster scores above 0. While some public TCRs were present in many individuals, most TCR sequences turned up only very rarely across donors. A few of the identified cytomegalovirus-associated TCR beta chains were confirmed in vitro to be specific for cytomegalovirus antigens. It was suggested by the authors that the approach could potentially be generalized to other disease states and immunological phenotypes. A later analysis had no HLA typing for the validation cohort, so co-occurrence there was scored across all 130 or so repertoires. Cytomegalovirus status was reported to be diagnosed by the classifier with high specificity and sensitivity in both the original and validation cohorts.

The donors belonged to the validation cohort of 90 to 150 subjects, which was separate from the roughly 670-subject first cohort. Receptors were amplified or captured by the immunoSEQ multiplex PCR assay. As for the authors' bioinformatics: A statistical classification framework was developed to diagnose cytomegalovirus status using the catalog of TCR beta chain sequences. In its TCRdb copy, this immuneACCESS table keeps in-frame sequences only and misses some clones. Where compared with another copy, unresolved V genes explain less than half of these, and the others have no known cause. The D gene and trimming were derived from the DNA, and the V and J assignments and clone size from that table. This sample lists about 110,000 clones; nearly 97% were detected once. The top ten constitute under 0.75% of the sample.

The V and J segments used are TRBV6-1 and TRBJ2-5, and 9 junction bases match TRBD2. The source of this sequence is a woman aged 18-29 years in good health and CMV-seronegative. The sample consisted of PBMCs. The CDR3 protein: CASSDPSFSGGRETQYF. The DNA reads TGTGCCAGCAGTGACCCCTCGTTCAGCGGGGGGCGGGAGACCCAGTACTTC.